The 28 T cell receptor beta chains below were found in one sample sequenced in a study of cytomegalovirus exposure and HLA in healthy donors. Primers for the PCR totalled 60 Vbeta and 13 Jbeta. Assay: immunoSEQ multiplex PCR; the TCRdb copy retains only in-frame clones and omits some. The data show some 130,000 clones, approximately 80% seen once. The sequencing input was PBMCs. These receptors were obtained from a man aged 35-49 years in good health and CMV-seronegative.

V gene TRBV5-1 combines with J gene TRBJ2-5, with D perhaps TRBD2 (6 bases). Germline loops: CDR1 SGHRS, CDR2 YFSETQ. V lost 0 bases, J lost 5 bases, and 14 bases lay in between. The CDR3 is made up of 15 amino acids. The CDR3 loop is CASSLVGGHLETQYF. The CDR3 nucleotides read TGCGCCAGCAGCTTGGTGGGGGGTCATCTGGAGACCCAGTACTTC.

The chain recombines TRBV7-8 with TRBJ1-3; D not resolved. The germline V and J ends were trimmed by 5 bases and 1 base, with 12 bases remaining between them. Germline-derived CDR1 and CDR2 are SGHVS and FQNEAQ. The CDR3 runs to 15 residues. The CDR3 sequence: CASSPLGWSGNTIYF. CDR3 DNA sequence: TGTGCCAGCAGCCCCCTCGGTTGGTCTGGAAACACCATATATTTT.

The gene calls are TRBV9 and TRBJ2-3, with a tentative D call TRBD2 (6 bases). The CDR3 is 16 amino acids. Trimming removed 3 bases at V and 0 bases at J, with 14 bases between. Germline values: CDR1 SGDLS, CDR2 YYNGEE. CDR3 nucleotides: TGTGCCAGCAGCGCCAACTTCGGGACTAGCACAGATACGCAGTATTTT. Its translation: CASSANFGTSTDTQYF. Looking up the rest from reference TRBV9 and TRBJ2-3 gives the full variable domain: DSGVTQTPKHLITATGQRVTLRCSPRSGDLSVYWYQQSLDQGLQFLIQYYNGEERAKGNILERFSAQQFPDLHSELNLSSLELGDSALYFCASSANFGTSTDTQYFGPGTRLTVL.

This chain links TRBV6-6 with TRBJ2-7; 9 nucleotides line up with TRBD1. The CDR3 runs 16 residues. With V trimmed by 5 bases and J by 3 bases, 11 bases remained unmatched. Germline V gene data show CDR1 as MNHNY and CDR2 as SVGAGI (reference sequence). CDR3 loop: CASSPWTGENLYEQYF. The CDR3 DNA sequence: TGTGCCAGCAGTCCCTGGACAGGGGAAAACCTCTACGAGCAGTACTTC.

The gene calls are TRBV7-9 and TRBJ1-4, with D possibly being TRBD1 (6 bases). The germline V gene encodes CDR1 SEHNR and CDR2 FQNEAQ (reference sequence). The CDR3 loop spans 15 amino acids. The V and J ends lost 5 bases and 7 bases respectively, with 17 bases between them. In DNA, the CDR3 is TGTGCCAGCAGCCCGCAGGGGTATAGGAGTGAAAAACTGTTTTTT. Its translation is CASSPQGYRSEKLFF.

This clone was observed a handful of times. The rearrangement joins TRBV5-1 to TRBJ2-7; TRBD1 might be the D (6 bases). In germline, CDR1 is SGHRS, CDR2 YFSETQ. This CDR3 has 14 amino acids. Trimming removed 0 bases at V and 1 base at J, with 8 bases between. The CDR3 coding sequence is TGCGCCAGCAGCTTGGAACAGGGATCCTACGAGCAGTACTTC. It specifies CASSLEQGSYEQYF.

In regard to this clone: A read error may produce the germline difference seen at one junction end. The chain combines TRBV30 with TRBJ2-6, with a tentative D call TRBD2 (6 bases). The V gene's germline CDR1 is GTSNPN and CDR2 SVGIG (reference sequence). The CDR3 runs to 13 residues. The DNA for the CDR3 is TGTGCCTGGGCGGGGCGGGGCATAGGAGTCCTGAATTTC. It codes for CAWAGRGIGVLNF. Filled out from reference TRBV30 and TRBJ2-6, the complete variable domain reads SQTIHQWPATLVQPVGSPLSLECTVEGTSNPNLYWYRQAAGRGLQLLFYSVGIGQISSEVPQNLSASRPQDRQFILSSKKLLLSDSGFYLCAWAGRGIGVLNFGAGSRLTVL.

The chain has TRBV7-9 and TRBJ2-7; the D gene is possibly TRBD2 (6 bases). V was pared by 5 bases and J by 2 bases, with 16 bases between. Germline loops: CDR1 SEHNR, CDR2 FQNEAQ (reference sequence). The CDR3 extends over 15 amino acids. The chain's CDR3 is CASSRPGEATYEQYF. The DNA of the CDR3 is TGTGCCAGCAGCCGCCCGGGAGAGGCCACCTACGAGCAGTACTTC.

The V gene is TRBV6-1, the J gene TRBJ2-7; 13 nucleotides align to TRBD2. The CDR3 spans 15 residues. J was trimmed by 3 bases and V by 7 bases; bases with no gene match: 6. CDR1 is MNHNS and CDR2 is SASEGT in the germline V gene. The CDR3 DNA reads as TGTGCCAGCAACCAAGGACTAGCGGGAGTCTACGAGCAGTACTTC. Residues: CASNQGLAGVYEQYF.

In nucleotides, the CDR3 is TGTGCCAGCAGACCCACCGGGACTAGCGGGAGAAATCCCCAGTACTTC. Translation gives CASRPTGTSGRNPQYF. The chain combines TRBV28 with TRBJ2-5; 14 positions match TRBD2. Germline-derived CDR1 and CDR2 are MDHEN and SYDVKM. The length of the CDR3 is 16 residues. The V gene end was trimmed by 6 bases and the J gene end by 9 bases; junction bases not matched to a gene: 12.

V usage is TRBV5-6 and J usage is TRBJ1-5; 9 bases line up with TRBD1. This CDR3 spans 15 amino acids. The ends lost 4 bases at V and 2 bases at J; junction bases unmatched: 4. Per the germline V gene, CDR1 is SGHDT and CDR2 is YYEEEE. The CDR3 DNA reads as TGTGCCAGCAGCCTGGGACAGGGTGGCAATCAGCCCCAGCATTTT. It translates to CASSLGQGGNQPQHF. The whole variable domain, remainder taken from reference TRBV5-6 and TRBJ1-5, is DAGVTQSPTHLIKTRGQQVTLRCSPKSGHDTVSWYQQALGQGPQFIFQYYEEEERQRGNFPDRFSGHQFPNYSSELNVNALLLGDSALYLCASSLGQGGNQPQHFGDGTRLSIL.

As to this clone: Other DNA sequences within the sample encode an identical CDR3. V is TRBV7-2 and J is TRBJ2-7; D is perhaps TRBD2 (6 bases). V shed 1 base and J shed 3 bases, with 10 bases lying between them. CDR1 SGHTA and CDR2 FQGNSA come from the germline V gene. This CDR3 is 14 amino acids long. This CDR3 reads CASSLVAGGYEQYF. For the CDR3, the DNA is TGTGCCAGCAGCTTAGTTGCCGGGGGCTACGAGCAGTACTTC.

J is TRBJ2-1 and V is TRBV5-1, with 10 bases lining up with TRBD2. V was pared by 0 bases and J by 4 bases, with 1 base of the junction left unmatched. Germline loops: CDR1 SGHRS, CDR2 YFSETQ. There are 15 residues in the CDR3. CDR3 bases: TGCGCCAGCAGCTTGGGACTAGCGGGTTACAATGAGCAGTTCTTC. It encodes CASSLGLAGYNEQFF.

This chain uses TRBV5-1 with TRBJ2-2; D is uncertain. Trimming took off 0 bases at V and 0 bases at J, with 9 bases between the two ends. The CDR3 extends over 16 amino acids. CDR1 and CDR2 from the germline V gene are SGHRS and YFSETQ. CDR3 in amino acids: CASSLAWASNTGELFF. The CDR3 region has the DNA TGCGCCAGCAGCTTGGCCTGGGCTTCGAACACCGGGGAGCTGTTTTTT.

This chain joins TRBV7-3 and TRBJ2-2; D gene unclear. CDR1 is SGHTA, CDR2 FQGTGA, per germline. The CDR3 runs to 14 residues. With 5 bases removed from V and 6 bases from J, the gap between germline ends came to 13 bases. The CDR3 DNA sequence: TGTGCCAGCAGCCCAAGCGCAGCCCCCGGGGAGCTGTTTTTT. Amino acids: CASSPSAAPGELFF.

The chain carries TRBV15 and TRBJ2-7, with unresolved D. The germline V and J ends were trimmed by 3 bases and 4 bases, with 13 bases remaining between them. The CDR3 is 14 amino acids. The germline V gene has CDR1 LNHNV and CDR2 YYDKDF (reference sequence). The CDR3 DNA reads as TGTGCCACCAGCAGTCAATCCCCCACTTACGAGCAGTACTTC. Translated: CATSSQSPTYEQYF.

This clone was found a few times. The chain recombines TRBV7-2 with TRBJ2-7; TRBD2 aligns across 9 bases. The CDR3 consists of 16 residues. V lost 5 bases and J lost 1; bases outside the gene matches: 9. Germline lookup yields CDR1 SGHTA and CDR2 FQGNSA. The CDR3 spells CASSPVAGAGSYEQYF. Here the CDR3 DNA reads TGTGCCAGCAGCCCGGTAGCGGGAGCGGGGTCCTACGAGCAGTACTTC. Full variable domain (remainder filled in from reference TRBV7-2 and TRBJ2-7): GAGVSQSPSNKVTEKGKDVELRCDPISGHTALYWYRQSLGQGLEFLIYFQGNSAPDKSGLPSDRFSAERTGGSVSTLTIQRTQQEDSAVYLCASSPVAGAGSYEQYFGPGTRLTVT.

The chain uses TRBV4-3 and TRBJ2-2; tentatively, D is TRBD1 (5 bases). The germline CDR1 and CDR2 sequences are LGHNA and YSLEER. This CDR3 has 16 amino acids. V lost 0 bases, J lost 1 base, and 9 bases lay in between. The CDR3 loop reads CASSQDYRLNTGELFF. In DNA, the CDR3 is TGCGCCAGCAGCCAAGATTACAGGTTGAACACCGGGGAGCTGTTTTTT.

The chain has TRBV7-2 and TRBJ2-5; 9 bases agree with TRBD1. CDR3 size: 14 residues. The ends lost 1 base at V and 7 bases at J; junction bases unmatched: 4. Germline CDR1 and CDR2: SGHTA and FQGNSA. The CDR3 nucleotides read TGTGCCAGCAGCTTAGGGGACAGGGTGGGGACCCAGTACTTC. It translates to CASSLGDRVGTQYF. Using reference TRBV7-2 and TRBJ2-5 for the parts outside the CDR3, the full variable domain is GAGVSQSPSNKVTEKGKDVELRCDPISGHTALYWYRQSLGQGLEFLIYFQGNSAPDKSGLPSDRFSAERTGGSVSTLTIQRTQQEDSAVYLCASSLGDRVGTQYFGPGTRLLVL.

This clone was counted once. The chain joins TRBV7-3 to TRBJ2-5; tentatively, D is TRBD1 (7 bases). The CDR3 consists of 15 residues. Trimming left V 5 bases short and J 6 bases short, with 19 bases between. Germline V CDR1 and CDR2: SGHTA, FQGTGA. The CDR3 nucleotides read TGTGCCAGCAGCCCCCAGGGGGGCGCGGCCCAGACCCAGTACTTC. Translation gives CASSPQGGAAQTQYF.

The V and J genes are TRBV6-5 and TRBJ2-3; 13 bases are shared with TRBD2. Germline V gene lookup returns CDR1 MNHEY and CDR2 SVGAGI. The CDR3 totals 15 residues. V lost 5 bases and J lost 3; bases outside the gene matches: 2. Here the CDR3 DNA reads TGTGCCAGCAGTCCGGGACTAGCGGGGACAGATACGCAGTATTTT. Its translation is CASSPGLAGTDTQYF.

The rearrangement uses TRBV29-1 and TRBJ1-1; D is unclear. V was pared by 4 bases and J by 1 base, with 7 bases between. CDR1 is SQVTM, CDR2 ANQGSEA, per germline. The CDR3 length is 12 residues. In nucleotides, the CDR3 is TGCAGCGTTGTAGGGAGGAACACTGAAGCTTTCTTT. Protein product: CSVVGRNTEAFF.

Here the CDR3 DNA reads TGTGCCAGCAGCTCCGGGGACAGGGGATATCACGAGCAGTACTTC. Translation: CASSSGDRGYHEQYF. The V and J genes are TRBV5-4 and TRBJ2-7; 10 nucleotides line up with TRBD1. The ends lost 3 bases at V and 5 bases at J; junction bases unmatched: 8. The germline CDR1 and CDR2 sequences are SGHNT and YYREEE (reference sequence). CDR3 length: 15 amino acids.

The chain has TRBV5-4 and TRBJ1-2; 8 nucleotides line up with TRBD1. The CDR3 consists of 14 residues. V lost 4 bases and J lost 2; bases outside the gene matches: 4. Germline V gives CDR1 SGHNT, CDR2 YYREEE (reference sequence). The CDR3 region is CASSQGTGNYGYTF. The CDR3 DNA reads as TGTGCCAGCAGCCAAGGGACAGGAAACTATGGCTACACCTTC.

This clone was counted a few times. This rearrangement joins TRBV2 to TRBJ1-4, with a possible D match to TRBD1 (5 bases). The CDR3 contains 14 residues. Germline CDR1 and CDR2: SNHLY and FYNNEI. Trimming cost V 2 bases and J 8 bases, with 12 bases left between them. The CDR3 is CASSEWQGGEKLFF. The CDR3 DNA follows: TGTGCCAGCAGTGAATGGCAGGGTGGGGAAAAACTGTTTTTT. The full variable domain, rest sourced from reference TRBV2 and TRBJ1-4, is EPEVTQTPSHQVTQMGQEVILRCVPISNHLYFYWYRQILGQKVEFLVSFYNNEISEKSEIFDDQFSVERPDGSNFTLKIRSTKLEDSAMYFCASSEWQGGEKLFFGSGTQLSVL.

The chain combines TRBV7-2 with TRBJ2-7; the D gene is possibly TRBD2 (6 bases). The germline CDR1 and CDR2 sequences are SGHTA and FQGNSA. This CDR3 comprises 14 residues. The germline V and J ends were trimmed by 5 bases and 6 bases, with 17 bases remaining between them. This CDR3 is CASSTRERASEQYF. The CDR3, as DNA: TGTGCCAGCAGCACCCGCGAGCGGGCGAGCGAGCAGTACTTC. Using reference TRBV7-2 and TRBJ2-7 for the parts outside the CDR3, the full variable domain is GAGVSQSPSNKVTEKGKDVELRCDPISGHTALYWYRQSLGQGLEFLIYFQGNSAPDKSGLPSDRFSAERTGGSVSTLTIQRTQQEDSAVYLCASSTRERASEQYFGPGTRLTVT.

CDR3 protein: CASSVPGTRDYEQYF. As DNA, the CDR3 is TGTGCCAGCAGCGTGCCCGGGACTAGAGATTACGAGCAGTACTTC. The V and J genes are TRBV4-2 and TRBJ2-7, with 8 bases identical to TRBD2. The germline gives CDR1 LGHNA, CDR2 YNFKEQ. The V and J ends lost 5 bases and 4 bases, in that order; junction bases with no gene match: 10. The CDR3 consists of 15 residues.

V and J are TRBV30 and TRBJ1-5; no definite D call. V was shortened by 8 bases and J by 4 bases, with 15 bases between the two germline ends. Germline loops: CDR1 GTSNPN, CDR2 SVGIG (reference sequence). The length of the CDR3 is 13 residues. The CDR3 is CAGGRRANQPQHF. CDR3 in DNA: TGTGCCGGCGGACGGAGGGCGAATCAGCCCCAGCATTTT.